This T cell receptor (beta chain) was sequenced in a study of blood T cell repertoires in COVID-19. The wider study: Sites in the United States, Italy and Spain provided acute and convalescent COVID-19 samples.

Original analysis: Estimation of nucleated cell counts was performed using reference gene primer amplification. Data came from immunoSEQ multiplex PCR; TCRdb stores just in-frame clones and leaves some out. For V, J and clone size, that table is used; D and trimming come from the DNA. The table has about 330,000 clones, about 87% seen once. V shed 4 bases and J shed 5 bases, with 13 bases lying between them. This CDR3 spans 14 amino acids. The germline CDR1 and CDR2 sequences are MNHEY and SVGAGI. The sequence derives from a woman in her 30s who had recovered from COVID-19. Source material: PBMCs or T cells enriched from blood (not recorded which). V gene TRBV6-5 combines with J gene TRBJ2-3; D is undetermined. CDR3 nucleotide sequence: TGTGCCAGCAGTTTAGACACCAACCAAGATACGCAGTATTTT. Residues: CASSLDTNQDTQYF.